This TCR beta chain was profiled in a study of shared clonotypes between healthy human individuals. Findings of the study overall: As a rule, naive subsets had a larger estimated richness than memory subsets.

On this clone: Its antigen is unidentified.

Profiled with immunoSEQ multiplex PCR; TCRdb holds only in-frame clones, not every one. The sample carries a few million clones, roughly 92% recorded once. CDR3 size: 15 residues. CDR1 is SEHNR and CDR2 is FQNEAQ in the germline V gene (reference sequence). The rearrangement joins TRBV7-9 to TRBJ2-5, with D uncertain. The J call could be wrong; TRBJ2-7 is a better fit for the DNA end. The source is a man aged 18-30 years in good health. Sequenced material: naive CD4+ T cells sorted from blood. Stated subset: CD45RA+ positively selected. The CDR3 reads CASGLSRFGSDEQYF. Here the CDR3 DNA reads TGTGCCAGCGGCCTCTCAAGGTTTGGGTCTGACGAGCAGTACTTC.